This T cell receptor (beta chain) was observed in a study of blood T cell repertoires in COVID-19. Measured with immunoSEQ multiplex PCR; TCRdb has only the in-frame clones, and not every one. In the table there are 110,000 to 150,000 clones, approximately 84% of which are singletons. The V gene lost 3 bases and the J gene lost 3 bases, with 7 bases spanning the gap. The CDR3 has 13 residues. From germline, CDR1 is SEHNR and CDR2 FQNEAQ (reference sequence). The sequence was obtained from a woman younger than 35 who had been exposed to COVID-19. The chain employs TRBV7-9 and TRBJ2-3; a possible D gene is TRBD2 (5 bases). The source material was PBMCs or T cells enriched from blood (not recorded which). Here the CDR3 DNA reads TGTGCCAGCAGCTTTGAGGGAACAGATACGCAGTATTTT. Its protein product is CASSFEGTDTQYF.